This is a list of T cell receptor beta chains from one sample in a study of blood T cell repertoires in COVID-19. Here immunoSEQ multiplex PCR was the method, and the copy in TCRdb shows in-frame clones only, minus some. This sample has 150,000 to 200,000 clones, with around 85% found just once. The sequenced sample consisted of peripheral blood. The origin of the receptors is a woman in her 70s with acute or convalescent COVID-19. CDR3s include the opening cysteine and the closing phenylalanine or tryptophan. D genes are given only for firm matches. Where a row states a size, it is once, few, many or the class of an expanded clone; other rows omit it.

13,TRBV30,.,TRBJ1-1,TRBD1,CAGSGTGNTEAFF,TGTGCCGGATCCGGGACAGGGAACACTGAAGCTTTCTTT
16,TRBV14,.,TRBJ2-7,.,CASSQGNGLARYEQYF,TGTGCCAGCAGCCAAGGTAATGGATTAGCTCGCTACGAGCAGTACTTC
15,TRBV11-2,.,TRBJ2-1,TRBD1,CASSLGRGKYNEQFF,TGTGCCAGCAGCTTAGGCAGGGGGAAATACAATGAGCAGTTCTTC
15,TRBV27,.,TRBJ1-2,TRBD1,CASSLRQGAAYGYTF,TGTGCCAGCAGTTTACGACAGGGGGCGGCCTATGGCTACACCTTC
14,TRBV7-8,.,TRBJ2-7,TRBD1,CASSLAGQSYEQYF,TGTGCCAGCAGCTTAGCGGGACAGTCCTACGAGCAGTACTTC
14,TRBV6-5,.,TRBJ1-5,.,CASSYTYSNQPQHF,TGTGCCAGCAGTTACACATATAGCAATCAGCCCCAGCATTTT
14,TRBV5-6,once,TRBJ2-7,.,CASSFQGQGFEQYF,TGTGCCAGCAGCTTCCAGGGGCAGGGCTTTGAGCAGTACTTC
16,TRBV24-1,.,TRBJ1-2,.,CATSDSRQAPIYGYTF,TGTGCCACCAGTGACTCAAGACAGGCGCCTATCTATGGCTACACCTTC
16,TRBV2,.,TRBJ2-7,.,CASSDSGDINSYEQYF,TGTGCCAGCAGCGACAGCGGGGACATCAACTCCTACGAGCAGTACTTC
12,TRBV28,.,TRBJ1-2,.,CASSLQRYGYTF,TGTGCCAGCAGTTTACAGAGGTATGGCTACACCTTC
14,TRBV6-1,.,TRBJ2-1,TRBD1,CASSDRGRGNEQFF,TGTGCCAGCAGTGACAGGGGGCGCGGTAATGAGCAGTTCTTC
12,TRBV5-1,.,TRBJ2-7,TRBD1,CASSLSGEGQIF,TGCGCCAGCAGCTTATCCGGTGAGGGACAGATCTTC
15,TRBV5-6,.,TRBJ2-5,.,CASSLDRTRWETQYF,TGTGCCAGCAGCTTAGACAGAACTCGCTGGGAGACCCAGTACTTC
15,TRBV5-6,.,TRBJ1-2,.,CASSLEVRENYGYTF,TGTGCCAGCAGCTTGGAAGTCCGGGAGAACTATGGCTACACCTTC
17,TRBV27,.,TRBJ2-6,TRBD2,CASSPGTSGAGANVLTF,TGTGCCAGCAGTCCCGGGACTAGCGGGGCTGGGGCCAACGTCCTGACTTTC
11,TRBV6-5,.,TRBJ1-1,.,CASRYNTEAFF,TGTGCCAGCAGGTATAACACTGAAGCTTTCTTT
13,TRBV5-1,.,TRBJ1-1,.,CASMRARNTEAFF,TGCGCCAGCATGCGAGCGCGGAACACTGAAGCTTTCTTT